This T cell receptor beta chain originates from a study of T cells in Graves' hyperthyroidism and ophthalmopathy. The study left out patients who had uncontrolled infection, other autoimmune disease, pregnancy or lactation. Blood from later-ophthalmopathy patients was taken at first hyperthyroidism diagnosis. It was 10 ml of fresh peripheral blood that supplied the PBMCs. This clonotype was found many times. Its cognate antigen is unknown. Whole-study results and caveats: In blood, most of the thyroid clonotypes expanded above 0.001 were also present.

The V gene lost 2 bases and the J gene lost 2 bases, with 4 bases spanning the gap. This CDR3 spans 12 amino acids. CDR1 and CDR2 from the germline V gene are MDHEN and SYDVKM. TCR beta CDR3 regions were amplified from RNA. The HTBI primer set served for first-round RT-PCR of the TCR CDR3. One entry per CDR3 protein results from TCRdb running MiXCR on the multiplex PCR reads. The table records around 250,000 distinct CDR3 sequences, more than 12% of them present only once. The specimen was blood. The chain links TRBV28 to TRBJ2-7; no firm D call. The receptor's source is a woman between 40 and 55 years old with Graves' hyperthyroidism that later progressed to Graves' ophthalmopathy. Here the CDR3 reads CASSLPTYEQYF. Written as DNA, the CDR3 is TGTGCCAGCAGTTTACCAACCTACGAGCAGTACTTC.